This T cell receptor beta chain originates from a study of blood T cell repertoires in COVID-19. At the level of the study: Samples came from the United States, Italy and Spain, spanning acute and convalescent COVID-19. Sample material is recorded as cDNA or gDNA derived from T cells, B-cell-depleted T cells, or PBMCs.

As processed by the authors: Reference gene primer amplification yielded estimated nucleated cell counts. The data were produced by immunoSEQ multiplex PCR, yet TCRdb's version contains in-frame clones alone and is incomplete. V and J calls and clone size are those listed in that table; D and trimming were worked out from the DNA. Here the sample spans approximately 30,000 clones, approximately 82% being singletons. Germline V gives CDR1 ENHRY, CDR2 SYGVKD. Trimming shortened V by 4 bases and J by 3 bases, and 8 bases separated the two germline ends. The CDR3 contains 13 residues. The receptor comes from a woman aged 55-75 years with acute or convalescent COVID-19. Material for sequencing was peripheral blood. The chain carries TRBV10-3 and TRBJ2-3; D is possibly TRBD2 (5 bases). This CDR3 reads CAISGRGTDTQYF. The CDR3 DNA reads TGTGCCATCAGTGGACGCGGGACAGATACGCAGTATTTT.